The clone carrying this T cell receptor beta chain has ten or more counts. Its antigen is unidentified. TCRdb fed the 5' RACE reads into MiXCR, producing one record per CDR3 protein. The repertoire holds fewer than 250,000 distinct CDR3 sequences, with approximately 7.3% as singletons. The data are from a study of identical twins. The study's findings and limits: The more abundant beta clonotypes in cord blood had fewer insertions, and memory repertoires did not show this. Cross-sectional statistics, not tracking of the same donors, supported the conclusions.

The V end was cut by 2 bases, the J end by 5 bases, with 4 bases between. Germline V gene sequence: CDR1 SEHNR, CDR2 FQNEAQ (reference sequence). CDR3 size: 12 residues. In every case, the donor was a healthy Caucasian. These data also featured in a second study, about yellow fever vaccine responses in identical twins.

The chain couples TRBV7-9 to TRBJ2-1, with D uncertain. This sequence was found in a woman aged 18-29 years in good health. The sample taken for sequencing was CD8+ T cells sorted from blood. Written as DNA, the CDR3 is TGTGCCAGCAGCTTACGAGACAATGAGCAGTTCTTC. Its protein product is CASSLRDNEQFF.